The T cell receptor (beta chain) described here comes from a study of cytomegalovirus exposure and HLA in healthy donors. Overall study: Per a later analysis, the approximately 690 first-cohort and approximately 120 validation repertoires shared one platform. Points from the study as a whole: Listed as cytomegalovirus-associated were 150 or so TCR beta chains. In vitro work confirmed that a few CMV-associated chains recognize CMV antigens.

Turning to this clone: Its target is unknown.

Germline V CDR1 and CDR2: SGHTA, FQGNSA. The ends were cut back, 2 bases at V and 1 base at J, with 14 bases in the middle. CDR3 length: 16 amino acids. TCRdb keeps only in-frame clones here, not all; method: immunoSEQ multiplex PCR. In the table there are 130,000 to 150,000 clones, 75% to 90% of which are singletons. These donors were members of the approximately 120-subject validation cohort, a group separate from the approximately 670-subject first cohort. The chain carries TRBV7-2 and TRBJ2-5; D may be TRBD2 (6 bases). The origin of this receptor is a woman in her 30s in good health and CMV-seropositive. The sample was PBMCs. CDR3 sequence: CASSLRVREPQETQYF. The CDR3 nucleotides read TGTGCCAGCAGCTTACGGGTTCGGGAGCCCCAAGAGACCCAGTACTTC.